This TCR beta chain derives from a study of Graves' ophthalmopathy and Graves' hyperthyroidism. Regarding the study as a whole: Blood contained most expanded thyroid clonotypes exceeding 0.001 frequency.

V shed 3 bases and J shed 8 bases, with 10 bases lying between them. This CDR3 is built from 13 residues. Calling hyperthyroidism stable required that no ophthalmopathy show up within 18 months of follow-up. This clonotype has a count of ten or more. Antigen: not known. From RNA, the CDR3 regions of TCR beta chains were amplified and sequenced. RT-PCR was first run with HTBI primers, then multiplex PCR in a second round. TCRdb re-derived calls from the multiplex PCR reads in MiXCR, one entry per CDR3 protein. The table has hundreds of thousands of distinct CDR3 sequences, approximately 21% seen once. Sequencing was performed on peripheral blood. The receptor comes from a woman aged 18-29 years with stable Graves' hyperthyroidism. Some clones in this sample may be carry-over from other donors' samples. The chain links TRBV12-3 or TRBV12-4 to TRBJ2-2; either TRBD1 or TRBD2 may fit D (5 bases each). This CDR3 is CASSLGVEGELFF. CDR3 sequence (DNA): TGTGCCAGCAGTTTGGGGGTCGAGGGGGAGCTGTTTTTT.